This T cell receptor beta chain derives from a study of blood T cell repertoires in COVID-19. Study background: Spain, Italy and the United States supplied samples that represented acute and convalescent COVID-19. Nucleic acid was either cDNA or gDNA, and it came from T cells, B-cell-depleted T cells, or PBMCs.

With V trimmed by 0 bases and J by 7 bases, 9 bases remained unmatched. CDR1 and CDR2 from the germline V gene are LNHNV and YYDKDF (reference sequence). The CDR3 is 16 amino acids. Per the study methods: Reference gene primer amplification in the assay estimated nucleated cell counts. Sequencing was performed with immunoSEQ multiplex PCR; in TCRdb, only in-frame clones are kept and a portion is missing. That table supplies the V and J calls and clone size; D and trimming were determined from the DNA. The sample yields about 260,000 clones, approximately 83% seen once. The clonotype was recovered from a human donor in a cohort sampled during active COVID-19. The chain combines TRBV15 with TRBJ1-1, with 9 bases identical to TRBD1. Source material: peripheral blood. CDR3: CATSRDGTGQGGEAFF. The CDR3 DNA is TGTGCCACCAGCAGAGATGGGACGGGACAGGGAGGTGAAGCTTTCTTT.